The entry that follows covers one TCR beta chain sequence. The data are from a study of cytomegalovirus exposure and HLA in healthy donors. The germline V gene encodes CDR1 SNHLY and CDR2 FYNNEI. CDR3 length: 15 amino acids. The J segment lost 2 bases and the V segment lost 5 bases, leaving 3 bases of the junction unmatched. The PCR was carried out with 60 Vbeta primers and 13 Jbeta primers. TCRdb's table, derived via immunoSEQ multiplex PCR, lists solely in-frame clones and lacks some. The listing records approximately 100,000 clones. The sample consisted of PBMCs. The V and J genes are TRBV2 and TRBJ2-3, with 11 bases that match TRBD2. This TCR came from a man between 45 and 60 years old in good health and CMV-seronegative. The DNA of the CDR3 is TGTGCCAGCAGTCGACTAGCGGGACACACAGATACGCAGTATTTT. Encoded protein: CASSRLAGHTDTQYF.